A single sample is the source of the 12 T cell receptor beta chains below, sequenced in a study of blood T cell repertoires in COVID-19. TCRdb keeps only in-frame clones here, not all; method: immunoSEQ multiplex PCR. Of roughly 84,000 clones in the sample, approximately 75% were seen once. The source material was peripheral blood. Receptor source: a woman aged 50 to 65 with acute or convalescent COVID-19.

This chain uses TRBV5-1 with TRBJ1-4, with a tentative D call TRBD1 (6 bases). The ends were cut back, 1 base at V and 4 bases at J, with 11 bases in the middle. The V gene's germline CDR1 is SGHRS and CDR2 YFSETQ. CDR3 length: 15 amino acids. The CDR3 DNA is TGCGCCAGCAGCTTGACAGGGTTTGGTAATGAAAAACTGTTTTTT. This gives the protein CASSLTGFGNEKLFF.

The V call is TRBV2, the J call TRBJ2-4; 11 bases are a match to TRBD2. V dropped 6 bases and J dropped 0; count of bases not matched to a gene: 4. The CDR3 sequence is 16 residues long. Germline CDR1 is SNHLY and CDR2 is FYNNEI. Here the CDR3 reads CASSSTSGGAKNIQYF. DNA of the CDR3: TGTGCCAGCAGCTCTACTAGCGGGGGAGCCAAAAACATTCAGTACTTC.

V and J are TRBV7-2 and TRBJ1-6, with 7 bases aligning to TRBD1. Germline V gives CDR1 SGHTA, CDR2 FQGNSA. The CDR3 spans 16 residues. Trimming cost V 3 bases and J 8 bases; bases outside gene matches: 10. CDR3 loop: CASSFYIDRDDSPLHF. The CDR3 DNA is TGTGCCAGCAGCTTCTATATTGACAGGGACGATTCACCCCTCCACTTT.

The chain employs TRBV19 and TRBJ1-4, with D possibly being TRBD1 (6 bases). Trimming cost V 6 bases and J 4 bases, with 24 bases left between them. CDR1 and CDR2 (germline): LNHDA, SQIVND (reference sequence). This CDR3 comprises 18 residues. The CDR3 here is CASRVGQGRGNHNEKLFF. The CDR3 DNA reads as TGTGCCAGTAGAGTTGGGCAGGGGAGAGGGAATCATAATGAAAAACTGTTTTTT.

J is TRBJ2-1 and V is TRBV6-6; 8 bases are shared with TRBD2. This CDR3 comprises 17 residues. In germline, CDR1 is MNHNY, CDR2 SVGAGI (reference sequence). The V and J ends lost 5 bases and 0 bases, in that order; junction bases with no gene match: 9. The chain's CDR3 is CASSLLAGPSSYNEQFF. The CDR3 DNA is TGTGCCAGCAGTCTTTTAGCGGGGCCCAGCTCCTACAATGAGCAGTTCTTC.

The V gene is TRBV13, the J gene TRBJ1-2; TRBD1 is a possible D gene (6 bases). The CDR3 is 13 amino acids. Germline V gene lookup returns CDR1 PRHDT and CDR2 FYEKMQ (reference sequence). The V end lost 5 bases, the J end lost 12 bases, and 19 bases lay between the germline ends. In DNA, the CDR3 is TGTGCCAGCAGCGCCCGGGACACCCCCAGCAACACCTTC. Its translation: CASSARDTPSNTF.

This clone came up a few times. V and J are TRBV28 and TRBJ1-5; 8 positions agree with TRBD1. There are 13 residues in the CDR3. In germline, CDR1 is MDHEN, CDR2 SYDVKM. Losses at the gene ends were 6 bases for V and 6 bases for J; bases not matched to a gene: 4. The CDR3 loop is CASRVQGGQPQHF. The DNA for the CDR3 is TGTGCCAGCAGGGTACAGGGGGGTCAGCCCCAGCATTTT.

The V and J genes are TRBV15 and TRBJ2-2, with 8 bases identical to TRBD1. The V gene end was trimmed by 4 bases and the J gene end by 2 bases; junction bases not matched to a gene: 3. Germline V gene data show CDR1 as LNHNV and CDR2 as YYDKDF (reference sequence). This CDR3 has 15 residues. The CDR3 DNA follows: TGTGCCACCAGCACAGGACAGGGCAACACCGGGGAGCTGTTTTTT. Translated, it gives CATSTGQGNTGELFF.

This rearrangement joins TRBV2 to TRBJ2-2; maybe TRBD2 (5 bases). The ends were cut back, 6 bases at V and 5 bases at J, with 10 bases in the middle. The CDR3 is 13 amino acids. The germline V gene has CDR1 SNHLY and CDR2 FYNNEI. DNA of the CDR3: TGTGCCAGCAGGGACTTAACAACCGGGGAGCTGTTTTTT. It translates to CASRDLTTGELFF.

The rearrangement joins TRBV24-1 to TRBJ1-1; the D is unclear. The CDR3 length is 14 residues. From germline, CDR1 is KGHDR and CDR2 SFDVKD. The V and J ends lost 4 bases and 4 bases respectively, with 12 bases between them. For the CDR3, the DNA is TGTGCCACCAGTGACTCTGGAGGGCCCACTGAAGCTTTCTTT. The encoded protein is CATSDSGGPTEAFF.

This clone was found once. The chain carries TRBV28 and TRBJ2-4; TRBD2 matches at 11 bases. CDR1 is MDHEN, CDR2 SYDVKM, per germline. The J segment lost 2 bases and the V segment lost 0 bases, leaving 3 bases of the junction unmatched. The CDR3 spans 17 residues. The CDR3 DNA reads TGTGCCAGCAGTTTATGGGGGACTAGCGGAACCAAAAACATTCAGTACTTC. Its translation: CASSLWGTSGTKNIQYF.

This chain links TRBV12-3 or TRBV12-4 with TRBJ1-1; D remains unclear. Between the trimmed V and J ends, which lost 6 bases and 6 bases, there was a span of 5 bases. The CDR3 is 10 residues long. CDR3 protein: CASRRSEAFF. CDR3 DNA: TGTGCCAGCAGGAGATCTGAAGCTTTCTTT.